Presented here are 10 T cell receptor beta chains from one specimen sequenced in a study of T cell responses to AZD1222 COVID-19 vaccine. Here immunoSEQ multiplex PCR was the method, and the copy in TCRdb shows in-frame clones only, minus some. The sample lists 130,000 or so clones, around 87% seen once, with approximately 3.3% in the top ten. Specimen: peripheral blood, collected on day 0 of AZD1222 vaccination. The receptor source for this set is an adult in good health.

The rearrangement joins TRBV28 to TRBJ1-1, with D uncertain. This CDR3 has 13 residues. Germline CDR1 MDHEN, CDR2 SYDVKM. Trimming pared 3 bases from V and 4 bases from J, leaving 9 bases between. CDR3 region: CASSLRASTEAFF. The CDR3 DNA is TGTGCCAGCAGTTTGCGGGCTTCCACTGAAGCTTTCTTT.

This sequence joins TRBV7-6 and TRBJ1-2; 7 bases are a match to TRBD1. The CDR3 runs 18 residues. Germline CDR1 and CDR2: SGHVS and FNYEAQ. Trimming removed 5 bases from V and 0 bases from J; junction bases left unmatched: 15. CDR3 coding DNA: TGTGCCAGCAGCCTTTATACCTACGAGGGGGCGGCTAACTATGGCTACACCTTC. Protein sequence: CASSLYTYEGAANYGYTF.

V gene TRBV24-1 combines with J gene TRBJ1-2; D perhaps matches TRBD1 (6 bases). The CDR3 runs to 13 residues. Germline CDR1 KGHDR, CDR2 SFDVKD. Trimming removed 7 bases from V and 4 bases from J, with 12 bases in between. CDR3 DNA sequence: TGTGCCACCAGGGAGGGGGTGTCCTATGGCTACACCTTC. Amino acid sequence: CATREGVSYGYTF.

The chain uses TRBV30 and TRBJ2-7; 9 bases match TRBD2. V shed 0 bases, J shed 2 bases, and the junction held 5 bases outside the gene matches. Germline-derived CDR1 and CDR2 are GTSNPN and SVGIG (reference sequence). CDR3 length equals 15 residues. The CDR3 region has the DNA TGTGCCTGGAGTGTAATAGCGGGGGCCCCCTACGAGCAGTACTTC. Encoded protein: CAWSVIAGAPYEQYF.

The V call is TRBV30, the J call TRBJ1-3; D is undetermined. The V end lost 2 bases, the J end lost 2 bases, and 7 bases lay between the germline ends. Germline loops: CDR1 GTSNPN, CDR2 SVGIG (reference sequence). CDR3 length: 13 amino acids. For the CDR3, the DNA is TGTGCCTGGAGTCTAGGAACTGGAAACACCATATATTTT. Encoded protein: CAWSLGTGNTIYF.

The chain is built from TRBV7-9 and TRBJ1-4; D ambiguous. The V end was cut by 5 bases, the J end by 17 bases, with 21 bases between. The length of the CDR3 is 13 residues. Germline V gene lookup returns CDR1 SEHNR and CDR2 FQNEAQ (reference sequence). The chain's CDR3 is CASSPLPPGFEFF. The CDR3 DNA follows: TGTGCCAGCAGCCCCCTCCCCCCCGGATTTGAATTTTTT.

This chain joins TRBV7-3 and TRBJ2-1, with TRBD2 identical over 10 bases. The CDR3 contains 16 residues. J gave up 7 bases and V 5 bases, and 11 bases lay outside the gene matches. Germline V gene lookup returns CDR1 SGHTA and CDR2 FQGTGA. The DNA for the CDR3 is TGTGCCAGCAGCCTCCTAGCGGGAGAGTACGGGAATGAGCAGTTCTTC. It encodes CASSLLAGEYGNEQFF.

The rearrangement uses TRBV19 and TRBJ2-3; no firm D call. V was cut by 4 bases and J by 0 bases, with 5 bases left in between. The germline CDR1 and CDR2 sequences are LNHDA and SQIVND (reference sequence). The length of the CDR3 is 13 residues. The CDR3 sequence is CASSTSSTDTQYF. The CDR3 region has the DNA TGTGCCAGTAGTACTTCGAGCACAGATACGCAGTATTTT.

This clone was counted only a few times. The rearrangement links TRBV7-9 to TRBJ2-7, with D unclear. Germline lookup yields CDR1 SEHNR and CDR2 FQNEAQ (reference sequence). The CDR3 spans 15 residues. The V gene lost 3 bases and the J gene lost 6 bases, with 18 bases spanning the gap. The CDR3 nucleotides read TGTGCCAGCAGCTTTTTGGGGTCAGACGAGCTCGAGCAGTACTTC. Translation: CASSFLGSDELEQYF.

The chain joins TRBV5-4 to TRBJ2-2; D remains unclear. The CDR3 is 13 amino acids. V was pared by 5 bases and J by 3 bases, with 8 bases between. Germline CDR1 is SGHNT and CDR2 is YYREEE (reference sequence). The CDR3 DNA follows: TGTGCCAGCAGTCGGAAGGACACCGGGGAGCTGTTTTTT. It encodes CASSRKDTGELFF.